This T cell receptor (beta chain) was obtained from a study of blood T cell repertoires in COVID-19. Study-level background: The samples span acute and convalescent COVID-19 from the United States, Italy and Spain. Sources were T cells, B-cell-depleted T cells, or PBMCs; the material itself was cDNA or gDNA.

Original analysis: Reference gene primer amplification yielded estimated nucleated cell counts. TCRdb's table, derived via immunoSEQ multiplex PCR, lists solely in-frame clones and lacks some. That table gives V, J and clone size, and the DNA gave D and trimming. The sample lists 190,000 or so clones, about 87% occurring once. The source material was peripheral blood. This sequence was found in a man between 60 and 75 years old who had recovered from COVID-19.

The CDR3 DNA is TGTGCCAGCAGGGAGCGGGGGCCAACCTACAATGAGCAGTTCTTC. It translates to CASRERGPTYNEQFF. This chain uses TRBV27 with TRBJ2-1, with 8 positions matching TRBD2. The CDR3 covers 15 residues. Losses at the gene ends were 6 bases for V and 2 bases for J; bases not matched to a gene: 6. Looked up from germline, CDR1 is MNHEY and CDR2 is SMNVEV (reference sequence).